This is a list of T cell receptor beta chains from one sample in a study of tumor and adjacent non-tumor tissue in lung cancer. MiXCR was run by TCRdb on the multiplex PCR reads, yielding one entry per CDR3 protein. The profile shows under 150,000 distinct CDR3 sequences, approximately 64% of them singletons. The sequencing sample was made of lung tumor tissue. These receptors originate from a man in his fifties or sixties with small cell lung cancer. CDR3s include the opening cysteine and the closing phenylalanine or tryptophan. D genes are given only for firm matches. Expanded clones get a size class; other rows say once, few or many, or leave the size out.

CDR3aa: CTSSTGTGSIYGYTF
CDR3nt: TGTACCAGCAGTACAGGGACAGGGTCCATCTATGGTTACACCTTC
v_gene: TRBV28
d_gene: TRBD1
j_gene: TRBJ1-2
abundance: .

CDR3aa: CASSESAGGANVLTF
CDR3nt: TGTGCCAGCAGTGAGAGCGCGGGTGGGGCCAACGTCCTGACTTTC
v_gene: TRBV6-1
d_gene: .
j_gene: TRBJ2-6
abundance: .

CDR3aa: CASSFGNNQPQHF
CDR3nt: TGTGCCAGCAGTTTCGGGAATAATCAGCCCCAGCATTTT
v_gene: TRBV12-3/TRBV12-4
d_gene: .
j_gene: TRBJ1-5
abundance: .

CDR3aa: CVSSRRGGSFYNEQFF
CDR3nt: TGTGTCAGCAGCCGGCGAGGGGGTTCCTTCTACAATGAGCAGTTCTTC
v_gene: TRBV11-1
d_gene: .
j_gene: TRBJ2-1
abundance: .

CDR3aa: CTSSPSGGPYNEQFF
CDR3nt: TGTACCAGCAGCCCTAGCGGGGGCCCCTACAATGAGCAGTTCTTC
v_gene: TRBV4-2
d_gene: TRBD2
j_gene: TRBJ2-1
abundance: .

CDR3aa: CGNSLDKGGLHEQFF
CDR3nt: TGTGGCAACAGCTTAGATAAGGGTGGGCTCCATGAGCAGTTCTTC
v_gene: TRBV11-3
d_gene: .
j_gene: TRBJ2-1
abundance: once

CDR3aa: CASREGRGSVYEQYF
CDR3nt: TGTGCCAGCAGGGAGGGTAGAGGGAGCGTCTACGAGCAGTACTTC
v_gene: TRBV6-2/TRBV6-3
d_gene: .
j_gene: TRBJ2-7
abundance: many

CDR3aa: CACRPGRGTDTQYF
CDR3nt: TGTGCCTGCAGACCGGGACGGGGTACAGATACGCAGTATTTT
v_gene: TRBV6-5
d_gene: .
j_gene: TRBJ2-3
abundance: .

CDR3aa: CASRGGSSTAPGELFF
CDR3nt: TGTGCCAGCAGAGGTGGGAGTTCCACCGCCCCCGGGGAGCTGTTTTTT
v_gene: TRBV12-3/TRBV12-4
d_gene: .
j_gene: TRBJ2-2
abundance: .

CDR3aa: CSVEQKVRSAEQSF
CDR3nt: TGCAGCGTTGAACAGAAGGTTCGGTCAGCTGAGCAGTCCTTC
v_gene: TRBV29-1
d_gene: .
j_gene: TRBJ2-1
abundance: .

CDR3aa: CSARERKGGSGDYEQYF
CDR3nt: TGCAGTGCTAGAGAGAGGAAAGGCGGGAGCGGGGACTACGAGCAGTACTTC
v_gene: TRBV20-1
d_gene: TRBD2
j_gene: TRBJ2-7
abundance: .

CDR3aa: CASSSTTRGLNKNIQYF
CDR3nt: TGTGCCAGCAGCTCAACGACGAGGGGGCTAAACAAAAACATTCAGTACTTC
v_gene: TRBV11-3
d_gene: TRBD1
j_gene: TRBJ2-4
abundance: many

CDR3aa: CSASPGGDSNQPQHF
CDR3nt: TGCAGTGCTAGCCCAGGGGGGGATAGCAATCAGCCCCAGCATTTT
v_gene: TRBV20-1
d_gene: TRBD1
j_gene: TRBJ1-5
abundance: few

CDR3aa: CASSQYREYGYTF
CDR3nt: TGTGCAAGCAGCCAATACCGGGAATATGGCTACACCTTC
v_gene: TRBV4-2
d_gene: .
j_gene: TRBJ1-2
abundance: once

CDR3aa: CASSQGDRGKGDTQYF
CDR3nt: TGTGCCAGCAGCCAGGGGGACAGGGGGAAAGGGGATACGCAGTATTTT
v_gene: TRBV4-2
d_gene: TRBD1
j_gene: TRBJ2-3
abundance: many

CDR3aa: CTSSPPRLAGNTGELFF
CDR3nt: TGTACCAGCAGCCCGCCTAGGCTAGCGGGTAACACCGGGGAGCTGTTTTTT
v_gene: TRBV11-2
d_gene: TRBD2
j_gene: TRBJ2-2
abundance: .

CDR3aa: CSVQVGGVEQYF
CDR3nt: TGCAGCGTTCAAGTGGGGGGGGTCGAGCAGTACTTC
v_gene: TRBV29-1
d_gene: TRBD2
j_gene: TRBJ2-7
abundance: .

CDR3aa: CASSLGSVDSGELFF
CDR3nt: TGTGCCAGCAGCTTAGGAAGTGTTGATAGCGGGGAGCTGTTTTTT
v_gene: TRBV11-2
d_gene: .
j_gene: TRBJ2-2
abundance: many

CDR3aa: CSARDHERGTTNTGELFF
CDR3nt: TGCAGTGCTAGAGATCATGAGCGGGGGACCACTAACACCGGGGAGCTGTTTTTT
v_gene: TRBV20-1
d_gene: TRBD2
j_gene: TRBJ2-2
abundance: .

CDR3aa: CASSSREGVGDTQYF
CDR3nt: TGTGCCAGCAGCTCCCGAGAGGGTGTAGGAGATACCCAGTATTTT
v_gene: TRBV7-3
d_gene: .
j_gene: TRBJ2-3
abundance: .